Shown below are 3 T cell receptor beta chains from a single sample sequenced in a study of OX40 agonist ivuxolimab in advanced cancers. TCRdb's copy holds only in-frame clones and misses some; the assay was immunoSEQ multiplex PCR. The sample holds 37,000 or so clones, roughly 87% seen once. The sequencing here drew on CD4+ or CD8+ T cells sorted from blood, taken in a trial of the OX40 agonist ivuxolimab. The receptors were gathered from an adult with an advanced solid tumor such as melanoma, head and neck, liver or kidney cancer.

The V gene is TRBV14, the J gene TRBJ1-2; 7 nucleotides line up with TRBD1. Germline-derived CDR1 and CDR2 are SGHDN and FVKESK. The trim removed 4 bases at V and 1 base at J, leaving 12 bases unmatched. This CDR3 region has 17 residues. Written as DNA, the CDR3 is TGTGCCAGCAGCCCCCGGGACAGTATCATCTTTAACTATGGCTACACCTTC. The encoded protein is CASSPRDSIIFNYGYTF.

The chain combines TRBV6-1 with TRBJ2-7; D call uncertain. The V end was cut by 4 bases, the J end by 5 bases, with 21 bases between. Germline V lookup: CDR1 MNHNS, CDR2 SASEGT. The CDR3 length is 16 residues. The DNA for the CDR3 is TGTGCCAGCAGTGCGATGGCTTGGTGGCAATCCGACGAGCAGTACTTC. Amino acids: CASSAMAWWQSDEQYF.

J is TRBJ1-6 and V is TRBV27; D possibly corresponds to TRBD1 (5 bases). This CDR3 contains 15 residues. Germline CDR1 and CDR2: MNHEY and SMNVEV (reference sequence). With 0 bases removed from V and 10 bases from J, the gap between germline ends came to 13 bases. In DNA, the CDR3 is TGTGCCAGCAGTTTATCTGGGGGTCACGGGTCACCCCTCCACTTT. It is translated as CASSLSGGHGSPLHF.